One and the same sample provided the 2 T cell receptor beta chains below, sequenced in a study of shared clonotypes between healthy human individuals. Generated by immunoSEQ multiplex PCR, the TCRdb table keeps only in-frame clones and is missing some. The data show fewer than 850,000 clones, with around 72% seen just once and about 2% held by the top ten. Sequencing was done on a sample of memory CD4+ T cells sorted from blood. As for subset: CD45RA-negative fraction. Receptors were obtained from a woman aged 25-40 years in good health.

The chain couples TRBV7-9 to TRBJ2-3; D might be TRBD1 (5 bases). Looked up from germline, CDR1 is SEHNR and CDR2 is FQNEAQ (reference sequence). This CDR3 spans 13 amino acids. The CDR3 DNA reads TGTGCTACGACAGTGTCTAGCACAGATACGCAGTATTTT. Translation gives CATTVSSTDTQYF.

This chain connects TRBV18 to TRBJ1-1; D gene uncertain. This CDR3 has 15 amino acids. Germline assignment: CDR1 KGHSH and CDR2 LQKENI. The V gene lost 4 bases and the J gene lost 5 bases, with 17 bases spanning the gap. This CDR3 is CASSQETPGQTEAFF. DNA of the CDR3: TGTGCCAGCTCACAGGAGACCCCCGGGCAAACTGAAGCTTTCTTT.